A single sample is the source of the 9 T cell receptor beta chains below, sequenced in a study of T cell responses to AZD1222 COVID-19 vaccine. The table came from immunoSEQ multiplex PCR; TCRdb's copy has only in-frame clones and leaves some out. The sample yields 130,000 to 150,000 clones, 90% seen once. Sequenced here: peripheral blood, sampled on day 0 of AZD1222 vaccination. Receptor source: an adult in good health.

The V gene is TRBV12-5, the J gene TRBJ2-2; maybe TRBD1 (6 bases). The V end lost 3 bases, the J end lost 7 bases, and 12 bases lay between the germline ends. Germline V gene sequence: CDR1 LGHNT, CDR2 FRNRAP. The CDR3 covers 14 residues. CDR3 sequence: CASGFSGTIGELFF. CDR3 DNA sequence: TGTGCTAGTGGTTTTTCTGGGACAATCGGGGAGCTGTTTTTT. The whole variable domain, filled in from reference TRBV12-5 and TRBJ2-2, reads DARVTQTPRHKVTEMGQEVTMRCQPILGHNTVFWYRQTMMQGLELLAYFRNRAPLDDSGMPKDRFSAEMPDATLATLKIQPSEPRDSAVYFCASGFSGTIGELFFGEGSRLTVL.

The CDR3 reads CASSIEGGAATNEKLFF. The CDR3 DNA reads as TGTGCCAGCAGTATTGAGGGGGGGGCTGCAACTAATGAAAAACTGTTTTTT. The chain has TRBV7-8 and TRBJ1-4; D possibly corresponds to TRBD1 (6 bases). CDR1 and CDR2 from the germline V gene are SGHVS and FQNEAQ. V was pared by 6 bases and J by 0 bases, with 17 bases between. There are 17 residues in the CDR3.

The J gene is TRBJ2-2, the V gene TRBV29-1, with TRBD2 matching over 7 bases. Germline values: CDR1 SQVTM, CDR2 ANQGSEA. The CDR3 runs to 13 residues. The ends lost 4 bases at V and 4 bases at J; junction bases unmatched: 3. In DNA form, the CDR3 reads TGCAGCGTTGCCGTAGCGGGCACCGGGGAGCTGTTTTTT. This translates into CSVAVAGTGELFF.

The chain joins TRBV14 to TRBJ2-1; weak D call: TRBD2 (6 bases). V shed 0 bases and J shed 0 bases, with 15 bases lying between them. Germline CDR1 reads SGHDN; CDR2 reads FVKESK. The CDR3 runs 18 residues. The DNA for the CDR3 is TGTGCCAGCAGCCAAGATAGCGGCCCCTTAAGCTCCTACAATGAGCAGTTCTTC. Amino acids: CASSQDSGPLSSYNEQFF.

The chain employs TRBV3-1 (or the pseudogene TRBV3-2) and TRBJ2-7; TRBD2 aligns across 7 bases. The CDR3 contains 17 residues. Trimming removed 2 bases from V and 3 bases from J; junction bases left unmatched: 13. The germline CDR1 and CDR2 sequences are LGHDT and YNNKEL (reference sequence). The CDR3 DNA reads as TGTGCCAGCAGCCAAAATATGGGGAGGGCCTTGAACTACGAGCAGTACTTC. Protein: CASSQNMGRALNYEQYF.

This sequence joins TRBV7-9 and TRBJ2-2; D not resolved. Trimming pared 4 bases from V and 0 bases from J, leaving 6 bases between. Germline CDR1 SEHNR, CDR2 FQNEAQ (reference sequence). This CDR3 spans 14 amino acids. The CDR3 DNA is TGTGCCAGCAGCTGGGGATCGAACACCGGGGAGCTGTTTTTT. This sequence encodes CASSWGSNTGELFF.

The chain uses TRBV5-6 and TRBJ2-1; 9 bases agree with TRBD1. The CDR3 covers 15 residues. Germline CDR1 reads SGHDT; CDR2 reads YYEEEE. V was clipped by 2 bases and J by 6 bases; unmatched bases: 6. The DNA of the CDR3 is TGTGCCAGCAGCTTTAGGACAGGGGCGGCCAATGAGCAGTTCTTC. Amino acid sequence: CASSFRTGAANEQFF.

This clone was counted only a few times. J is TRBJ1-5 and V is TRBV6-5; D uncertain. The CDR3 sequence is 13 residues long. Germline V gene data show CDR1 as MNHEY and CDR2 as SVGAGI. V was shortened by 2 bases and J by 0 bases, with 2 bases between the two germline ends. The CDR3 nucleotides are TGTGCCAGCAGTTACCTTAGCAATCAGCCCCAGCATTTT. As protein: CASSYLSNQPQHF.

The chain couples TRBV30 to TRBJ2-2; maybe TRBD1 (5 bases). Germline lookup yields CDR1 GTSNPN and CDR2 SVGIG (reference sequence). The CDR3 sequence is 13 residues long. The V end lost 3 bases, the J end lost 6 bases, and 11 bases lay between the germline ends. The CDR3 region has the DNA TGTGCCTGGAGAGATCTAGGGGCCGGGGAGCTGTTTTTT. Protein product: CAWRDLGAGELFF.